This TCR beta chain appears in the sequencing data of a study of cytomegalovirus exposure and HLA in healthy donors. Study information: A later analysis reported the approximately 120 validation repertoires used the same platform as the roughly 700 first-cohort repertoires.

This CDR3 is 14 amino acids long. Trimming shortened V by 3 bases and J by 6 bases, and 13 bases separated the two germline ends. The germline CDR1 and CDR2 sequences are SGHRS and YFSETQ. Libraries were prepared by immunoSEQ multiplex PCR; TCRdb keeps only in-frame clonotypes and omits some of them. The table includes some 210,000 clones, roughly 91% detected once. Comments on this clone: What it binds is not known.

Study-wide results and caveats: According to a later analysis, TCR clusters from the first cohort tended to co-occur in the 120 or so validation repertoires.

This receptor was taken from a young woman in good health and CMV-seropositive. The sequenced material came from PBMCs. The chain links TRBV5-1 to TRBJ2-1; maybe TRBD2 (6 bases). The CDR3 protein is CASSWGDGSNEQFF. DNA for the CDR3: TGCGCCAGCAGCTGGGGGGACGGGAGCAATGAGCAGTTCTTC.